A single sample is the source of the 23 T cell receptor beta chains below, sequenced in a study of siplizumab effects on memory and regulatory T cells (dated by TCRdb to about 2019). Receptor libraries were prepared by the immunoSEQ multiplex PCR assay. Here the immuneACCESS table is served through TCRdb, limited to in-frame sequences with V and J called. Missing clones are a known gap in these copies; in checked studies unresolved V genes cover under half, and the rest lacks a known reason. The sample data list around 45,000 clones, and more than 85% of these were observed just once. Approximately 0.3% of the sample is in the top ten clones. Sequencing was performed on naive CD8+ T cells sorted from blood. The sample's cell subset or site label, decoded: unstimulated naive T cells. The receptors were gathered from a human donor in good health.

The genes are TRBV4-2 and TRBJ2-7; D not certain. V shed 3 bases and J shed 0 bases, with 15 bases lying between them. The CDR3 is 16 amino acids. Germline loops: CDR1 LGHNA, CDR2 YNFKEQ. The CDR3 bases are TGTGCCAGCAGCCAGAACTACGGGCGGAGCTCCTACGAGCAGTACTTC. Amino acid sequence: CASSQNYGRSSYEQYF.

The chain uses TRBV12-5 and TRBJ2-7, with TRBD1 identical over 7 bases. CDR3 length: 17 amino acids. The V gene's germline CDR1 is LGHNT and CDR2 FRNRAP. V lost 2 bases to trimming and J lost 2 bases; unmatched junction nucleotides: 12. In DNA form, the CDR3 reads TGTGCTAGTGGTTTGTCGCCCTCCGGGACAGAAACCTACGAGCAGTACTTC. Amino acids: CASGLSPSGTETYEQYF.

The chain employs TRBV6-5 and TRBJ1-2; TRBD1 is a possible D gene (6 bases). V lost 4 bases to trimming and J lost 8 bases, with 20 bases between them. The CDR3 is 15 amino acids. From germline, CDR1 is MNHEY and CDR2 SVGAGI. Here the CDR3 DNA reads TGTGCCAGCAGTTTCCAACAGGGAGCAGGGGAAGGCTACACCTTC. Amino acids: CASSFQQGAGEGYTF.

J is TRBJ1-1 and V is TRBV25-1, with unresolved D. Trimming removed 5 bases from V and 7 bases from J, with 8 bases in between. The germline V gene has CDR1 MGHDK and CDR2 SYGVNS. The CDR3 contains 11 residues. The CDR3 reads CASSTEGEAFF. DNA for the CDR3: TGTGCCAGCAGTACGGAGGGTGAAGCTTTCTTT. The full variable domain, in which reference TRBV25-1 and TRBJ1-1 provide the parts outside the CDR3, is EADIYQTPRYLVIGTGKKITLECSQTMGHDKMYWYQQDPGMELHLIHYSYGVNSTEKGDLSSESTVSRIRTEHFPLTLESARPSHTSQYLCASSTEGEAFFGQGTRLTVV.

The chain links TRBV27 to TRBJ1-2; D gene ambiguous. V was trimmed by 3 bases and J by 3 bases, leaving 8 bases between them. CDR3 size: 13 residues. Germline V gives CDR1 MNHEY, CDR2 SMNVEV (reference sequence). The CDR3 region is CASSFGTDYGYTF. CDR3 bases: TGTGCCAGCAGTTTCGGTACAGACTATGGCTACACCTTC.

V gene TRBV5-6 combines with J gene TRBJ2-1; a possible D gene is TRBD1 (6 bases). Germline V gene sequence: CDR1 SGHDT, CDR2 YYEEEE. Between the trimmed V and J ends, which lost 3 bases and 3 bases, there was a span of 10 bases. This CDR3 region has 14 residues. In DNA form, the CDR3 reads TGTGCCAGCAGCTACGAACAGGGCTACAATGAGCAGTTCTTC. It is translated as CASSYEQGYNEQFF.

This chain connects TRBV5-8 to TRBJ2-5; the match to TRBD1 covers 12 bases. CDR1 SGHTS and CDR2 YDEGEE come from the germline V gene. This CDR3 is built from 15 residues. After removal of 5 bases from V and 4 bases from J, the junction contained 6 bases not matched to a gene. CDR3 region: CASRQGQGAGETQYF. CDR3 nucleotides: TGTGCCAGCAGACAGGGACAGGGGGCGGGAGAGACCCAGTACTTC.

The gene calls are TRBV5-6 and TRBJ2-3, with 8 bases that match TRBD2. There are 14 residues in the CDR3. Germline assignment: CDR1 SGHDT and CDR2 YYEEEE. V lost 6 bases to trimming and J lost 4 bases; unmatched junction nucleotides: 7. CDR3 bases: TGTGCCAGCAACAGCGGGAGCGGGGCAGATACGCAGTATTTT. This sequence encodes CASNSGSGADTQYF.

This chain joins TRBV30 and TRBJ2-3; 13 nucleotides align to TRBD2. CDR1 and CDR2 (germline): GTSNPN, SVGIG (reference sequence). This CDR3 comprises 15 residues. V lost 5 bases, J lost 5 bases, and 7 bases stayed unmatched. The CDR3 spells CAWCLGTSGIDTQYF. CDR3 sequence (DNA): TGTGCCTGGTGCCTCGGGACTAGCGGGATAGATACGCAGTATTTT.

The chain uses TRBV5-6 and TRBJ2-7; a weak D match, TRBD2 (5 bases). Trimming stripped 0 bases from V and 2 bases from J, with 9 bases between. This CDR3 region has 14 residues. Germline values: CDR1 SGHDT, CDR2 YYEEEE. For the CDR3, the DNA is TGTGCCAGCAGCTTGGTAGCGAGTACCTACGAGCAGTACTTC. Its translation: CASSLVASTYEQYF.

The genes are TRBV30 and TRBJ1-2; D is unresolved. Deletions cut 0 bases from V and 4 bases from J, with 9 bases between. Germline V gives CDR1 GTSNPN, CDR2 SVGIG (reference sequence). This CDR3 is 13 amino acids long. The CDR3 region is CAWSVMGSYGYTF. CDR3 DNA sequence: TGTGCCTGGAGTGTCATGGGAAGCTATGGCTACACCTTC.

CDR3 nucleotides: TGCAGCGTTGAAGTGGGTTACAATGAGCAGTTCTTC. This gives the protein CSVEVGYNEQFF. The chain recombines TRBV29-1 with TRBJ2-1; D gene uncertain. Trimming removed 1 base from V and 4 bases from J, with 5 bases in between. This CDR3 comprises 12 residues. Germline V gene sequence: CDR1 SQVTM, CDR2 ANQGSEA.

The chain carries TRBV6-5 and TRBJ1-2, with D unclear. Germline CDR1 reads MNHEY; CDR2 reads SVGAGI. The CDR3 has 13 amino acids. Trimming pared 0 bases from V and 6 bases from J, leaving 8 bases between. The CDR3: CASSYSGKDGYTF. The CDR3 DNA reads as TGTGCCAGCAGTTACTCGGGGAAGGATGGCTACACCTTC.

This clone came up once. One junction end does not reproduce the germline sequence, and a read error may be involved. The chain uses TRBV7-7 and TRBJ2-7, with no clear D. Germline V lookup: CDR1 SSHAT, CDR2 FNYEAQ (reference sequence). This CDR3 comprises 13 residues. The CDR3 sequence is CASSVGRTYEQYF. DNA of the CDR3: TGTGCTAGCAGCGTCGGACGCACCTACGAGCAGTACTTC.

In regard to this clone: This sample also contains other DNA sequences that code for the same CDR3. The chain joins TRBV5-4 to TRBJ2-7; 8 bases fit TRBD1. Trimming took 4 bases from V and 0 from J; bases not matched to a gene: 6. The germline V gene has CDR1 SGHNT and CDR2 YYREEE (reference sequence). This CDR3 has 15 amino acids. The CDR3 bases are TGTGCCAGCAGCCCGGGACAGGTGAACTCCTACGAGCAGTACTTC. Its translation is CASSPGQVNSYEQYF.

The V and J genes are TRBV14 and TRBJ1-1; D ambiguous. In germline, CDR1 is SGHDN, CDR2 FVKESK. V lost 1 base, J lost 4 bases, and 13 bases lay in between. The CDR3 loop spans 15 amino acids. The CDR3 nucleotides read TGTGCCAGCAGCCAAGGGACGTTCCGCGGCACTGAAGCTTTCTTT. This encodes CASSQGTFRGTEAFF.

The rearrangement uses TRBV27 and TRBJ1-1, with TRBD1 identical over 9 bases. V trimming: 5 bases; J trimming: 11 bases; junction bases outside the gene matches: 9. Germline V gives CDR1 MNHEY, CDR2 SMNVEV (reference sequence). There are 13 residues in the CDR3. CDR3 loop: CASSPFLGQGAFF. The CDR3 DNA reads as TGTGCCAGCAGTCCCTTCCTCGGACAGGGGGCTTTCTTT.

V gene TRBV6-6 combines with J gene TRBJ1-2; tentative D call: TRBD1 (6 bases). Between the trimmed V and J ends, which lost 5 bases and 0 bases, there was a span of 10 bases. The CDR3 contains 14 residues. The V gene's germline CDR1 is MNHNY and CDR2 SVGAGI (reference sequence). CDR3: CASSPGTTNYGYTF. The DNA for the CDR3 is TGTGCCAGCAGTCCCGGGACAACTAACTATGGCTACACCTTC.

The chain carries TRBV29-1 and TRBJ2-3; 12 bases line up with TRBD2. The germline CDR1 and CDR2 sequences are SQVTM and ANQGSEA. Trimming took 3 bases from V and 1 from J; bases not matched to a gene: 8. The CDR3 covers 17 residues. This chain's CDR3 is CSVDRLAGGPGTDTQYF. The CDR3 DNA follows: TGCAGCGTTGATAGGCTAGCGGGGGGGCCGGGCACAGATACGCAGTATTTT.

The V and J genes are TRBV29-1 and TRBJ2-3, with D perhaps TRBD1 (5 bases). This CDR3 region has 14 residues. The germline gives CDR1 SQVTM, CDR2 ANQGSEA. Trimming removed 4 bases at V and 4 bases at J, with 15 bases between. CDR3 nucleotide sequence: TGCAGCGTTGGATCTGGGGCGAACGCAGATACGCAGTATTTT. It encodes CSVGSGANADTQYF.

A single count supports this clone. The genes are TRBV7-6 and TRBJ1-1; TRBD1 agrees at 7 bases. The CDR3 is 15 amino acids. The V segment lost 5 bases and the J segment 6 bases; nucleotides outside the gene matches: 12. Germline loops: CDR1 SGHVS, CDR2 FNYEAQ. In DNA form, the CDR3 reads TGTGCCAGCAGCGAAAAATACACAACAGGGGCTGAAGCTTTCTTT. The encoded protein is CASSEKYTTGAEAFF.

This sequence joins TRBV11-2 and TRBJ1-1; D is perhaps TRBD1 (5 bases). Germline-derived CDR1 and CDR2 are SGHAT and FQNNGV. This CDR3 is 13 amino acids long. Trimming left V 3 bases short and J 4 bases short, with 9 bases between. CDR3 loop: CASSFGASTEAFF. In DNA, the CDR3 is TGTGCCAGCAGCTTCGGGGCGTCCACTGAAGCTTTCTTT.

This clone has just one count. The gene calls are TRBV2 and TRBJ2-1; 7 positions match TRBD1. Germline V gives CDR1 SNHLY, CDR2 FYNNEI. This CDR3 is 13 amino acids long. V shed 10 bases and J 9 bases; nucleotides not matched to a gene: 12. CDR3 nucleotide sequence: TGTGCCACCCTGTCACAGGGGTACGCTGAGCAGTTCTTC. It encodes CATLSQGYAEQFF.